This TCR beta chain was identified in a study of OX40 agonist ivuxolimab in advanced cancers. Study-level background: Ivuxolimab was an agonistic, fully human IgG2 monoclonal antibody directed against OX40 (CD134), a costimulatory receptor. In the dose-escalation cohort, 82.7% of patients were male, and the mean age was approximately 64 years, with a range of roughly 23 to 85. Patients were allowed to have had prior anti-PD-1, anti-PD-L1 or anti-CTLA-4 therapy, and around two fifths of the dose-escalation patients had been treated with checkpoint inhibitors. Intravenous ivuxolimab was administered to patients every 2 weeks at six dose levels: 0.01, 0.1, 0.3, 1.5, 3 and 10 mg/kg. The paper reports the monotherapy dose-escalation portion (N ≈ 52 patients) of the phase I ivuxolimab trial. Three dose-escalation patients achieved partial responses, one with hepatocellular carcinoma and two with cutaneous melanoma. Of the roughly 50 dose-escalation patients, hepatocellular carcinoma was present in around 20, melanoma in around 15, renal cell carcinoma in 9 and head and neck cancer in 9. Peripheral TCRbeta sequencing aimed to test whether ivuxolimab altered TCR sequence diversity and caused clonal T-cell expansion. Findings and caveats that apply to the study as a whole: The antigen specificity of the clonally expanded peripheral T cells was not determined. Low levels of normalized T-cell clonal expansion were also shown by some nonresponding patients. Partial responders in the 0.1-3.0 mg/kg groups had among the lowest normalized peripheral clonal expansion, especially among CD8+ T cells. After ivuxolimab, CD8+ T cells had more expanded clones than CD4+ T cells on average. Clonal expansion of both CD4+ and CD8+ blood T cells was observed from baseline to week 6 at doses 0.1 to 3.0 mg/kg.

For sequencing of the TCRbeta CDR3 region, genomic DNA was extracted from the sorted cells. The immunoSEQ Assay was used to sequence the TCRbeta CDR3 regions. What TCRdb holds here is the immuneACCESS table cut down to in-frame rearrangements. Part of the clones is not present; checked against another copy, under half of the missing clones reflect an unresolved V gene, and the others are unexplained. This sample gives tens of thousands of clones in total; just over 85% of them show up just once. Approximately 4% of the sample comes from the top ten. V is cut back by 3 bases and J by 4 bases, with 3 bases in the junction unmatched. Including the terminal cysteine and phenylalanine, the CDR3 comprises 14 residues. Only the CDR3 region is kept as DNA, spanning 42 bases read in frame from base 1. The germline V gene yields KGHSH for CDR1 and LQKENI for CDR2. Patients with a history of autoimmune disease or receiving systemic immunosuppression were excluded from the trial. Peripheral blood for TCR sequencing was collected from all dose cohorts at baseline, on cycle 4 day 1, and on cycle 7 day 1. Samples came from an open-label, multicenter, first-in-human phase I dose-escalation trial of ivuxolimab. The trial enrolled adults with locally advanced or metastatic head and neck squamous cell, hepatocellular, melanoma or renal cell carcinoma. Before TCR sequencing, CD4+ and CD8+ T cells were separately sorted from peripheral blood.

Regarding this clone: Its antigen remains undetermined. No per-base quality is available; no much larger clone lies one base away.

This TCR derives from an adult with an advanced solid tumor such as melanoma, head and neck, liver or kidney cancer. Recombination joined TRBV18 with TRBJ2-1; 7 of the junction bases match TRBD1. The material was CD4+ or CD8+ T cells sorted from blood, obtained in a trial of the OX40 agonist ivuxolimab. At the DNA level, the sequence is TGTGCCAGCTCACCCCGGGACAGTTACAATGAGCAGTTCTTC. This encodes CASSPRDSYNEQFF.